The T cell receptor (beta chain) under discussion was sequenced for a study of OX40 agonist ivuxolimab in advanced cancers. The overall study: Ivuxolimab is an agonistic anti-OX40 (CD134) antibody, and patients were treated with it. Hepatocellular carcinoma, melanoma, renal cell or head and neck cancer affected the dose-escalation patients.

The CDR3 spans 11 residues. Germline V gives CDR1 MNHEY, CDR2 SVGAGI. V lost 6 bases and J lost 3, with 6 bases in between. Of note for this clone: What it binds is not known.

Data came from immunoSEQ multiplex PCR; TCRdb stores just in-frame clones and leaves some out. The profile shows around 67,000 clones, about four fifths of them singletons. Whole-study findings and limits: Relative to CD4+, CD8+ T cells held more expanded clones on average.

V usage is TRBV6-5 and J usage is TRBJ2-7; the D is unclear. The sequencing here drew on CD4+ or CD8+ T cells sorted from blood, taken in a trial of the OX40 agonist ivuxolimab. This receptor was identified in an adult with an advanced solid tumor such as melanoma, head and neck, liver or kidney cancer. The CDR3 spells CASSQNYEQYF. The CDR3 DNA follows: TGTGCCAGCAGCCAAAACTACGAGCAGTACTTC.